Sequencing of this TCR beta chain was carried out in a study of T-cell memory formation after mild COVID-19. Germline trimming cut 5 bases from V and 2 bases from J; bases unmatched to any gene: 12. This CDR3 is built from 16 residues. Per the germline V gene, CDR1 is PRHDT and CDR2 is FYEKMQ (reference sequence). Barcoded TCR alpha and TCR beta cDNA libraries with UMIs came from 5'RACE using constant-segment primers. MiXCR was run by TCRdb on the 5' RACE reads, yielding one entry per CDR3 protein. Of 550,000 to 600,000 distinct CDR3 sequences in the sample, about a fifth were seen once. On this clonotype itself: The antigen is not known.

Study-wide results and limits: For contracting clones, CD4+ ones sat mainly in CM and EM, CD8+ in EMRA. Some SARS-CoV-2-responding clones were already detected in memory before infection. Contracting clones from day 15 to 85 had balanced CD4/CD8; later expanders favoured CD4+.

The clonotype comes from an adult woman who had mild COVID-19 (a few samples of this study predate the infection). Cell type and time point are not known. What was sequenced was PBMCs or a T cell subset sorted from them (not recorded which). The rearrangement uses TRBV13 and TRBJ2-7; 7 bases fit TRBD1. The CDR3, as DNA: TGTGCCAGCAGCCCGAACCCGGGACAGTCCACCTACGAGCAGTACTTC. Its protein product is CASSPNPGQSTYEQYF.